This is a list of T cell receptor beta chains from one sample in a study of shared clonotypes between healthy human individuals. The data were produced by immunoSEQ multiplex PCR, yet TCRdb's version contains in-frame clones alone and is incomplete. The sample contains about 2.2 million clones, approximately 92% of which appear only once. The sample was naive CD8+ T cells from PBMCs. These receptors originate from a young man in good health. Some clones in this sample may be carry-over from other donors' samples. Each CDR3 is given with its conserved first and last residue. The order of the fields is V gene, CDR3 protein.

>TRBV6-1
CASSPGGGEQYF
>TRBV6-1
CASSEYRGLGQYF
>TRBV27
CASSTRGGTHYEQYF
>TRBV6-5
CASTFSRVGNQPQHF
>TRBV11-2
CASNDRVFHEQYF
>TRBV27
CASNPLAGAYNEQFF
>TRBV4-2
CASSQDWGTYEQYF
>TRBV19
CASSIGGVEQYF
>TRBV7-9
CASSPGLDFGTGELFF
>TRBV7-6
CASGPARASGRYTQYF
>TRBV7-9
CASSSILAGGYNEQFF